These 24 T cell receptor beta chains were sequenced from one sample in a study of T cell responses to AZD1222 COVID-19 vaccine. Here immunoSEQ multiplex PCR was the method, and the copy in TCRdb shows in-frame clones only, minus some. The sample includes about 86,000 clones, roughly 86% seen only once; the top ten take 4.5% to 6%. The sample here was peripheral blood, taken on day 0 of AZD1222 vaccination. The receptors shown here come from an adult in good health.

This clone appeared once. The chain carries TRBV7-3 and TRBJ2-2; no clear D. The V gene lost 0 bases and the J gene lost 8 bases, with 7 bases spanning the gap. The CDR3 has 13 residues. CDR1 is SGHTA, CDR2 FQGTGA, per germline. The CDR3 sequence is CASSLTFGGELFF. CDR3 DNA sequence: TGTGCCAGCAGCTTAACGTTCGGGGGGGAGCTGTTTTTT.

This chain connects TRBV4-3 to TRBJ2-7, with 8 bases identical to TRBD1. V shed 2 bases, J shed 6 bases, and the junction held 6 bases outside the gene matches. Germline-derived CDR1 and CDR2 are LGHNA and YSLEER. The CDR3 consists of 14 residues. CDR3 amino acids: CASSQRRTGLEQYF. The CDR3 DNA follows: TGCGCCAGCAGCCAACGCAGGACAGGGCTCGAGCAGTACTTC.

The rearrangement links TRBV19 to TRBJ2-7, with 8 bases fitting TRBD2. Per the germline V gene, CDR1 is LNHDA and CDR2 is SQIVND (reference sequence). The CDR3 runs 16 residues. V dropped 4 bases and J dropped 3; count of bases not matched to a gene: 11. The CDR3 bases are TGTGCCAGTAGTAAAGTCGGTAGCGGGGCTCTCTACGAGCAGTACTTC. Protein sequence: CASSKVGSGALYEQYF.

V is TRBV5-1 and J is TRBJ1-4; D not resolved. V gave up 4 bases and J gave up 6 bases, with 22 bases separating them. The CDR3 totals 17 residues. CDR1 and CDR2 from the germline V gene are SGHRS and YFSETQ. CDR3 sequence reads: CASSPAGRLVGDEKLFF. The CDR3 DNA reads TGCGCCAGCAGCCCGGCAGGCAGATTAGTTGGGGATGAAAAACTGTTTTTT. Full variable domain (missing parts from reference TRBV5-1 and TRBJ1-4): KAGVTQTPRYLIKTRGQQVTLSCSPISGHRSVSWYQQTPGQGLQFLFEYFSETQRNKGNFPGRFSGRQFSNSRSEMNVSTLELGDSALYLCASSPAGRLVGDEKLFFGSGTQLSVL.

This sequence joins TRBV5-4 and TRBJ1-2; no definite D call. Germline loops: CDR1 SGHNT, CDR2 YYREEE (reference sequence). V lost 4 bases to trimming and J lost 2 bases, with 6 bases between them. This CDR3 has 12 residues. CDR3 nucleotide sequence: TGTGCCAGCAGCCCAACAAACTATGGCTACACCTTC. Amino acids: CASSPTNYGYTF.

Here the CDR3 reads CSARGSYEQYF. CDR3 in DNA: TGCAGTGCTAGAGGTTCCTACGAGCAGTACTTC. The rearrangement uses TRBV20-1 and TRBJ2-7; no reliable D call. The V gene lost 1 base and the J gene lost 1 base, with 2 bases spanning the gap. Looked up from germline, CDR1 is DFQATT and CDR2 is SNEGSKA (reference sequence). This CDR3 is 11 amino acids long.

This clone has only one observation. The rearrangement joins TRBV29-1 to TRBJ2-4; 7 bases map to TRBD2. This CDR3 region has 12 residues. Germline V gene lookup returns CDR1 SQVTM and CDR2 ANQGSEA. Trimming removed 8 bases from V and 8 bases from J; junction bases left unmatched: 9. Here the CDR3 DNA reads TGCAGCCCCCGGGGGGAGGAGGACATTCAGTACTTC. Amino acids: CSPRGEEDIQYF. Combining the CDR3 with reference TRBV29-1 and TRBJ2-4 gives the whole variable domain SAVISQKPSRDICQRGTSLTIQCQVDSQVTMMFWYRQQPGQSLTLIATANQGSEATYESGFVIDKFPISRPNLTFSTLTVSNMSPEDSSIYLCSPRGEEDIQYFGAGTRLSVL.

The chain employs TRBV28 and TRBJ1-5; possibly TRBD1 for D (5 bases). V was clipped by 6 bases and J by 13 bases, with 16 bases between them. Germline V gives CDR1 MDHEN, CDR2 SYDVKM. The CDR3 length is 12 residues. The CDR3 spells CASRGGRADQHF. The CDR3 DNA follows: TGTGCCAGCAGGGGGGGGAGGGCCGATCAGCATTTT.

The chain employs TRBV13 and TRBJ1-4; no firm D call. This CDR3 region has 14 residues. Germline CDR1 PRHDT, CDR2 FYEKMQ (reference sequence). V lost 0 bases, J lost 8 bases, and 10 bases lay in between. In DNA form, the CDR3 reads TGTGCCAGCAGCTTAGGGCAGAGTGGGGAAAAACTGTTTTTT. Encoded protein: CASSLGQSGEKLFF.

The rearrangement links TRBV19 to TRBJ1-2, with 7 bases fitting TRBD1. Germline V gene lookup returns CDR1 LNHDA and CDR2 SQIVND (reference sequence). The CDR3 runs 13 residues. V dropped 5 bases and J dropped 2; count of bases not matched to a gene: 2. Here the CDR3 reads CASSLTGNYGYTF. The CDR3 nucleotides are TGTGCCAGTAGTCTGACAGGGAACTATGGCTACACCTTC.

The chain couples TRBV2 to TRBJ2-5, with TRBD1 matching over 7 bases. This CDR3 has 16 residues. The V gene's germline CDR1 is SNHLY and CDR2 FYNNEI. J lost 4 bases, V lost 8 bases, and 16 bases had no gene match. CDR3 nucleotide sequence: TGTGCCAGCCTGTCATCCTACAGGGGCGGACGAGAGACCCAGTACTTC. Translated: CASLSSYRGGRETQYF. Full variable domain (remainder filled in from reference TRBV2 and TRBJ2-5): EPEVTQTPSHQVTQMGQEVILRCVPISNHLYFYWYRQILGQKVEFLVSFYNNEISEKSEIFDDQFSVERPDGSNFTLKIRSTKLEDSAMYFCASLSSYRGGRETQYFGPGTRLLVL.

CDR3 protein: CASSMDYETGDFYSNQPQHF. The CDR3, as DNA: TGTGCCAGTAGTATGGATTACGAGACAGGGGACTTTTATAGCAATCAGCCCCAGCATTTT. The rearrangement links TRBV19 to TRBJ1-5; 8 nucleotides agree with TRBD1. V shed 3 bases and J 0 bases; nucleotides not matched to a gene: 16. Germline CDR1 LNHDA, CDR2 SQIVND (reference sequence). The CDR3 extends over 20 amino acids.

This chain joins TRBV10-2 and TRBJ2-6; D is uncertain. Germline V gene data show CDR1 as WSHSY and CDR2 as SAAADI. CDR3 size: 15 residues. Trimming took off 2 bases at V and 1 base at J, with 6 bases between the two ends. The CDR3, as DNA: TGCGCCAGCAGTGAGCGGCAATCTGGGGCCAACGTCCTGACTTTC. Amino acids: CASSERQSGANVLTF.

CDR3 sequence: CASSLGTAYEQYF. Written as DNA, the CDR3 is TGTGCCAGCAGCCTTGGGACAGCCTACGAGCAGTACTTC. The genes are TRBV11-2 and TRBJ2-7, with TRBD1 matching 7 bases. J gave up 2 bases and V 5 bases, and 3 bases lay outside the gene matches. The CDR3 covers 13 residues. Germline CDR1 is SGHAT and CDR2 is FQNNGV. The entire variable domain, with the rest obtained from reference TRBV11-2 and TRBJ2-7, is as follows: EAGVAQSPRYKIIEKRQSVAFWCNPISGHATLYWYQQILGQGPKLLIQFQNNGVVDDSQLPKDRFSAERLKGVDSTLKIQPAKLEDSAVYLCASSLGTAYEQYFGPGTRLTVT.

This chain connects TRBV29-1 to TRBJ2-7, with TRBD1 matching over 10 bases. Germline-derived CDR1 and CDR2 are SQVTM and ANQGSEA. J lost 5 bases, V lost 1 base, and 2 bases had no gene match. The CDR3 is 13 residues long. The CDR3 spells CSVEGTGGDEQYF. In DNA form, the CDR3 reads TGCAGCGTTGAAGGGACAGGGGGGGACGAGCAGTACTTC.

The chain links TRBV5-1 to TRBJ1-6, with D uncertain. The V end lost 4 bases, the J end lost 10 bases, and 12 bases lay between the germline ends. Germline CDR1 reads SGHRS; CDR2 reads YFSETQ. This CDR3 spans 13 amino acids. The DNA of the CDR3 is TGCGCCAGCAGCCCGGGCCCCGAGTCACCCCTCCACTTT. Amino acid sequence: CASSPGPESPLHF.

This clone was seen only once. This sequence joins TRBV18 and TRBJ2-3; weak D call: TRBD2 (6 bases). The CDR3 has 18 residues. V was pared by 3 bases and J by 2 bases, with 21 bases between. Germline V CDR1 and CDR2: KGHSH, LQKENI. The DNA of the CDR3 is TGTGCCAGCTCACCTCTTCAACCTTCGGGAGACTTCACAGATACGCAGTATTTT. Translation gives CASSPLQPSGDFTDTQYF.

This clone was seen just once. The CDR3 DNA reads TGTGCCAGCTCACCTGGGGACAGGGAGGAGCAGTACTTC. Its translation is CASSPGDREEQYF. The chain recombines TRBV18 with TRBJ2-7; 9 bases match TRBD1. With 3 bases clipped from V and 7 bases from J, the junction kept 4 bases outside the gene matches. Germline V lookup: CDR1 KGHSH, CDR2 LQKENI. This CDR3 is 13 amino acids long.

This sequence joins TRBV11-2 and TRBJ1-1; no definite D call. This CDR3 has 13 amino acids. Germline CDR1 reads SGHAT; CDR2 reads FQNNGV. Trimming removed 3 bases at V and 1 base at J, with 6 bases between. The CDR3, as DNA: TGTGCCAGCAGCTTCGGACGGAACACTGAAGCTTTCTTT. Its protein is CASSFGRNTEAFF.

The genes are TRBV11-2 and TRBJ2-5; D tentatively fits TRBD1 or TRBD2 (5 bases each). The length of the CDR3 is 14 residues. Germline V gives CDR1 SGHAT, CDR2 FQNNGV. V dropped 0 bases and J dropped 5 bases, with 10 bases sitting between them. CDR3 region: CASSLDGAMETQYF. The CDR3 bases are TGTGCCAGCAGCTTAGACGGGGCCATGGAGACCCAGTACTTC.

This clone turned up a few times. This chain links TRBV19 with TRBJ1-2; 11 bases are a match to TRBD1. The CDR3 runs to 16 residues. Losses at the gene ends were 5 bases for V and 4 bases for J; bases not matched to a gene: 9. The germline CDR1 and CDR2 sequences are LNHDA and SQIVND (reference sequence). CDR3 sequence reads: CASSPLPGQGGYGYTF. CDR3 DNA: TGTGCCAGTAGTCCGCTACCGGGACAGGGGGGCTATGGCTACACCTTC. Full variable domain (missing parts from reference TRBV19 and TRBJ1-2): DGGITQSPKYLFRKEGQNVTLSCEQNLNHDAMYWYRQDPGQGLRLIYYSQIVNDFQKGDIAEGYSVSREKKESFPLTVTSAQKNPTAFYLCASSPLPGQGGYGYTFGSGTRLTVV.

J is TRBJ1-1 and V is TRBV7-8, with TRBD1 as a possible D gene (5 bases). Germline CDR1 reads SGHVS; CDR2 reads FQNEAQ. Between the trimmed V and J ends, which lost 8 bases and 9 bases, there was a span of 16 bases. CDR3 length: 12 amino acids. The CDR3 nucleotides read TGTGCCAGCGGCGACCGACAGACAAAAGCTTTCTTT. This translates into CASGDRQTKAFF.

The chain carries TRBV24-1 and TRBJ2-6, with 8 nucleotides matching TRBD2. This CDR3 is built from 14 residues. V shed 12 bases, J shed 0 bases, and the junction held 3 bases outside the gene matches. CDR1 and CDR2 (germline): KGHDR, SFDVKD. CDR3 coding DNA: TGTGCCTTCGGGAGGGGCTCTGGGGCCAACGTCCTGACTTTC. This translates into CAFGRGSGANVLTF.

Of note for this clone: The same CDR3 is also encoded by other DNA sequences in this sample. This sequence joins TRBV27 and TRBJ2-1; no definite D call. The germline CDR1 and CDR2 sequences are MNHEY and SMNVEV (reference sequence). The V end lost 5 bases, the J end lost 2 bases, and 7 bases lay between the germline ends. The CDR3 contains 13 residues. The CDR3 DNA is TGTGCCAGCAGTCCGAGGCCCTACAATGAGCAGTTCTTC. It specifies CASSPRPYNEQFF.